The clone carrying this T cell receptor (beta chain) has a handful of counts. Its antigen is as yet unknown. Chemo-refractory metastatic non-small-cell lung cancer patients underwent focal radiation alongside CTLA-4 blockade with ipilimumab. Generated by immunoSEQ multiplex PCR, the TCRdb table keeps only in-frame clones and is missing some. The repertoire has 75,000 to 95,000 clones, approximately 79% of them found once; the top ten carry about 14%. Trimming removed 5 bases from V and 2 bases from J, with 10 bases in between. The CDR3 contains 13 residues. Germline assignment: CDR1 SGHTA and CDR2 FQGNSA. This record comes from a study of radiotherapy plus CTLA-4 blockade in lung cancer. The overall study: In roughly 19% of patients, objective responses were seen; 25% to 40% had disease control. Findings and limits, study-wide: Early blood T cell clone changes and increased post-radiation serum interferon-beta were reportedly the strongest response predictors.

The clonotype was recovered from a human donor with non-small cell lung cancer that progressed on radiotherapy plus ipilimumab. The sample here was peripheral blood, taken from a patient treated with radiotherapy plus ipilimumab. This rearrangement joins TRBV7-2 to TRBJ2-7; D may be TRBD1 (5 bases). CDR3 sequence reads: CASSLDSTYEQYF. CDR3 sequence (DNA): TGTGCCAGCAGCCTAGACAGTACCTACGAGCAGTACTTC.